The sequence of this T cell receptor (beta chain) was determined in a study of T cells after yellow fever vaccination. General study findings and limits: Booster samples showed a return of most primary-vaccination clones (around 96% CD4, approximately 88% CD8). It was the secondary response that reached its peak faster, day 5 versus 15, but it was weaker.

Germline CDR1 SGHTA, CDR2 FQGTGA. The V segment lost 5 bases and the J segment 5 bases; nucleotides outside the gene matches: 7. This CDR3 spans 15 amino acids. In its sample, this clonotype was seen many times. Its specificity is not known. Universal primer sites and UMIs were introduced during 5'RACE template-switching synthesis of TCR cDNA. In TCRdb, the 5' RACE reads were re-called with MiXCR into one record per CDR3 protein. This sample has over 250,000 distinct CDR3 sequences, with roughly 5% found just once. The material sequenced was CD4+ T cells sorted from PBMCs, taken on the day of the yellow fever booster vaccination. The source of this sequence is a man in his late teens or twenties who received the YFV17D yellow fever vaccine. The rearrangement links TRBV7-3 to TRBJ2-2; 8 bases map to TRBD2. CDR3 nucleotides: TGTGCCAGCAGCAGCGCGGGGGGTAGGACCGGGGAGCTGTTTTTT. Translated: CASSSAGGRTGELFF.